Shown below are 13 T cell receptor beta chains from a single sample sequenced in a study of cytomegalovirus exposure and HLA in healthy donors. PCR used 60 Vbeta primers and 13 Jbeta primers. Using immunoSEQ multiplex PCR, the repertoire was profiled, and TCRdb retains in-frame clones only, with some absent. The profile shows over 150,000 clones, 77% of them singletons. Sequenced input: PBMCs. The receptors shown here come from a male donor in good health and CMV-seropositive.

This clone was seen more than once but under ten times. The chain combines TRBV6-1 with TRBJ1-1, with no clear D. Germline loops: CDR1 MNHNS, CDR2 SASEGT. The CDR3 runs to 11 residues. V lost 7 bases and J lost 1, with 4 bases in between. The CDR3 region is CASIENTEAFF. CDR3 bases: TGTGCCAGCATAGAGAACACTGAAGCTTTCTTT.

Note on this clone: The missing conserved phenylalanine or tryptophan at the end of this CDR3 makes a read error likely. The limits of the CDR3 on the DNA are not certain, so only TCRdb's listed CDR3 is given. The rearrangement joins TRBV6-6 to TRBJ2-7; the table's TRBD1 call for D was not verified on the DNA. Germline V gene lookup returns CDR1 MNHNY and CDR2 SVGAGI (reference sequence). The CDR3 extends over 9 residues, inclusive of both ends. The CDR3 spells CASSSRDSE.

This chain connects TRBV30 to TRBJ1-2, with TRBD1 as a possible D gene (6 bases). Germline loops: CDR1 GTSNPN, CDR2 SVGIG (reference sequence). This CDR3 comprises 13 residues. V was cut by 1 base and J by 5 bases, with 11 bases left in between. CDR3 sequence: CAWSGTQGYGYTF. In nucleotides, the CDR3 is TGTGCCTGGAGTGGGACCCAGGGGTATGGCTACACCTTC.

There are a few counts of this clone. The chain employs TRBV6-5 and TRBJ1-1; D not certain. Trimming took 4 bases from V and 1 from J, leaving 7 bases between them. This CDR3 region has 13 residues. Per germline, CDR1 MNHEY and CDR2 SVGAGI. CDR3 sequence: CASSSHRNTEAFF. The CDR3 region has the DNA TGTGCCAGCAGTTCCCACAGGAACACTGAAGCTTTCTTT.

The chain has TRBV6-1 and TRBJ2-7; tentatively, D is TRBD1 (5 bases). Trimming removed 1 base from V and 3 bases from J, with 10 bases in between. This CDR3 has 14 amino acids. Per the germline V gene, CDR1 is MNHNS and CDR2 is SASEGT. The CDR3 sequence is CASSEVGASYEQYF. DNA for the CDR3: TGTGCCAGCAGTGAAGTAGGGGCAAGCTACGAGCAGTACTTC.

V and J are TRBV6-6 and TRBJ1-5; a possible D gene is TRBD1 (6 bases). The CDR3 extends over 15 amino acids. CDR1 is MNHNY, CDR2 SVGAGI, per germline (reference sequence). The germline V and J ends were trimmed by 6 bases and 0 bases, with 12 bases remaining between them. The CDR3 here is CASSPGQFSNQPQHF. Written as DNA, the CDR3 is TGTGCCAGCAGCCCTGGACAGTTTAGCAATCAGCCCCAGCATTTT.

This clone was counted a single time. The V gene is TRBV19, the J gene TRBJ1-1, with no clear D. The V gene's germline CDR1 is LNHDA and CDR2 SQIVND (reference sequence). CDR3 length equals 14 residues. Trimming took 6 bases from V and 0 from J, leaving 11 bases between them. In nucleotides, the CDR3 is TGTGCCAGTAGCCCCTGGGCAGTGAACACTGAAGCTTTCTTT. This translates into CASSPWAVNTEAFF.

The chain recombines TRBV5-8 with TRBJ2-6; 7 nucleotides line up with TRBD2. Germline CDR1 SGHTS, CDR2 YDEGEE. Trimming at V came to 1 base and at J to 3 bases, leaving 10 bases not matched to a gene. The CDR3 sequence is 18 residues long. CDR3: CASSLPRDYLGGANVLTF. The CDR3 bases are TGTGCCAGCAGCTTGCCCAGGGACTACCTGGGTGGGGCCAACGTCCTGACTTTC.

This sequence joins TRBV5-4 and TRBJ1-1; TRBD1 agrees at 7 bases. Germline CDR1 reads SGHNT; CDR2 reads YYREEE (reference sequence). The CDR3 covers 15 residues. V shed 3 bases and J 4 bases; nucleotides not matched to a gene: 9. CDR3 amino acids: CASSSQVRGRTEAFF. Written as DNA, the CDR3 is TGTGCCAGCAGCTCGCAGGTTAGGGGGCGCACTGAAGCTTTCTTT.

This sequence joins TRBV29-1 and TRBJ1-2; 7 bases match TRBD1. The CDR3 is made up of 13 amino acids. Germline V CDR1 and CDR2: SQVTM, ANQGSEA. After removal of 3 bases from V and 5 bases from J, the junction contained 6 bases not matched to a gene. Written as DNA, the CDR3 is TGCAGCGTTGAGGAGGGGGCGGATTATGGCTACACCTTC. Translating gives CSVEEGADYGYTF.

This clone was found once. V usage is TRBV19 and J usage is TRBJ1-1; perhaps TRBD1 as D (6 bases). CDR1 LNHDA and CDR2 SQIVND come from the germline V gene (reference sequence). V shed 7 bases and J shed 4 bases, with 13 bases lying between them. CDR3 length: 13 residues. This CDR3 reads CASKTGLGTEAFF. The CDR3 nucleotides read TGTGCCAGTAAAACAGGGCTGGGCACTGAAGCTTTCTTT.

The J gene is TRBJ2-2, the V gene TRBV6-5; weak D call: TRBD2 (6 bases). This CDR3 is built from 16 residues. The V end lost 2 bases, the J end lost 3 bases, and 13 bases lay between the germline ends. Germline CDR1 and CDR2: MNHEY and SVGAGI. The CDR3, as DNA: TGTGCCAGCAGTTACGCGGGGAGAACAGACACCGGGGAGCTGTTTTTT. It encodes CASSYAGRTDTGELFF.

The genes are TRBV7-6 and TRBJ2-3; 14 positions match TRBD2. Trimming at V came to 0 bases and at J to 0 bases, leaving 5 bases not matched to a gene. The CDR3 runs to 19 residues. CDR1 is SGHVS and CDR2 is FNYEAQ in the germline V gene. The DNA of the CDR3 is TGTGCCAGCAGCTTAGCCGGGACTAGCGGGGGACCCAGCACAGATACGCAGTATTTT. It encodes CASSLAGTSGGPSTDTQYF.